The present T cell receptor (beta chain) was sequenced within a study of blood T cell repertoires in COVID-19. TCRdb keeps only in-frame clones here, not all; method: immunoSEQ multiplex PCR. The sample has approximately 150,000 clones, around three quarters seen once. Germline CDR1 reads SGHRS; CDR2 reads YFSETQ. This CDR3 has 14 residues. Trimming pared 0 bases from V and 0 bases from J, leaving 7 bases between. The J gene is TRBJ2-7, the V gene TRBV5-1; D gene uncertain. The receptor's source is a woman between 65 and 79 years old in a cohort exposed to, infected with or recovered from COVID-19 (not recorded which). Sequenced: PBMCs or T cells enriched from blood (not recorded which). DNA for the CDR3: TGCGCCAGCAGCTTGGGCAGTCTCTCCTACGAGCAGTACTTC. It specifies CASSLGSLSYEQYF.